This T cell receptor (beta chain) was found in a study of blood T cells in healthy people across ages. Study as a whole: Template switching recovered approximately one barcoded beta molecule for every two T cells.

Every sample yielded at least 6 million isolated PBMCs. With a J-beta primer mix and a sample-barcoded 5' primer, a second PCR ran roughly 6 to 11 cycles. Sequencing of every sample gave 3 million or more CDR3-containing paired-end reads. TCRdb recomputed calls from the 5' RACE reads with MiXCR, one row per CDR3 protein. The sample comprises about 730,000 distinct CDR3 sequences, 35% to 45% of which are singletons, and 20% rests with the top ten. General study points: Changes in expanded clonotypes were possibly confounded, as the CMV status of donors was unknown.

There are 13 residues in the CDR3. Germline values: CDR1 MNHEY, CDR2 SVGEGT. V lost 2 bases to trimming and J lost 7 bases, with 9 bases between them. This clonotype was counted between two and nine times. Antigen unknown. The rearrangement uses TRBV6-2 or TRBV6-3 and TRBJ2-1; tentative D call: TRBD2 (6 bases). The sample taken for sequencing was blood. This clonotype was sampled from a woman aged 55-69 years in good health. The DNA of the CDR3 is TGTGCCAGCAGTTACCAAGGGACTAATGAGCAGTTCTTC. Translation gives CASSYQGTNEQFF.